The 8 T cell receptor beta chains below all came from one sample that was sequenced in a study of metastatic and nonmetastatic thyroid tumors. All patients reached thyroid surgery having received no treatment beforehand. With MiXCR, TCRdb reprocessed the PCR reads. The table lists 34,000 or so clones, 35% to 40% of them singletons. The specimen sequenced was tumor tissue. The receptors were sampled from a female donor with papillary thyroid cancer or a benign thyroid nodule (not recorded which). Some clones in this sample may be carry-over from other donors' samples.

The chain joins TRBV20-1 to TRBJ1-2, with D unresolved. The CDR3 totals 13 residues. Germline assignment: CDR1 DFQATT and CDR2 SNEGSKA (reference sequence). The V end lost 5 bases, the J end lost 4 bases, and 14 bases lay between the germline ends. CDR3 amino acids: CSAQIPGLYGYTF. CDR3 sequence (DNA): TGCAGTGCTCAAATTCCGGGCCTCTATGGCTACACCTTC.

The gene calls are TRBV11-2 and TRBJ2-1; 14 nucleotides line up with TRBD2. Per the germline V gene, CDR1 is SGHAT and CDR2 is FQNNGV. The CDR3 runs 18 residues. V lost 0 bases to trimming and J lost 5 bases; unmatched junction nucleotides: 6. The CDR3 reads CASSLEGTSGRFHNEQFF. The CDR3 DNA reads as TGTGCCAGCAGCTTAGAAGGGACTAGCGGGAGATTCCACAATGAGCAGTTCTTC.

There are a few counts of this clone. The chain combines TRBV27 with TRBJ1-1, with TRBD1 identical over 7 bases. This CDR3 is 14 amino acids long. Germline-derived CDR1 and CDR2 are MNHEY and SMNVEV (reference sequence). Unmatched junction bases numbered 2, after V lost 0 bases and J lost 4 bases. CDR3 sequence: CASSLSAGGTEAFF. The DNA for the CDR3 is TGTGCCAGCAGTTTATCCGCAGGGGGCACTGAAGCTTTCTTT.

Here the CDR3 reads CASSSFGGSGEKLFF. In nucleotides, the CDR3 is TGTGCCAGTAGTAGTTTTGGGGGATCTGGTGAAAAACTGTTTTTT. The gene calls are TRBV19 and TRBJ1-4, with D possibly matching TRBD1 (5 bases). V lost 4 bases and J lost 7, with 16 bases in between. Germline CDR1 LNHDA, CDR2 SQIVND (reference sequence). This CDR3 contains 15 residues.

The chain couples TRBV7-9 to TRBJ1-5; D gene ambiguous. The V end was cut by 5 bases, the J end by 6 bases, with 11 bases between. This CDR3 is built from 13 residues. From germline, CDR1 is SEHNR and CDR2 FQNEAQ (reference sequence). This CDR3 reads CASSLYEAQPQHF. The DNA for the CDR3 is TGTGCCAGCAGCCTCTACGAGGCTCAGCCCCAGCATTTT.

Only a few counts were recorded for this clone. The V gene is TRBV6-6, the J gene TRBJ1-2; 9 nucleotides line up with TRBD1. CDR3 length equals 18 residues. Trimming took 4 bases from V and 4 from J; bases not matched to a gene: 16. Per germline, CDR1 MNHNY and CDR2 SVGAGI (reference sequence). The CDR3 DNA reads TGTGCCAGCAGTTCCACTCCCGGGACAGGGTTCGGGGCCTATGGCTACACCTTC. This gives the protein CASSSTPGTGFGAYGYTF.

J is TRBJ2-1 and V is TRBV4-1; 13 nucleotides agree with TRBD2. With 4 bases clipped from V and 8 bases from J, the junction kept 5 bases outside the gene matches. This CDR3 comprises 15 residues. Per germline, CDR1 MGHRA and CDR2 YSYEKL. The CDR3 DNA sequence: TGCGCCAGCAGCCGGGGACTAGCGGGATCCGATGAGCAGTTCTTC. Translated, it gives CASSRGLAGSDEQFF.

This clone was counted a single time. The chain joins TRBV20-1 to TRBJ2-1; the match to TRBD2 covers 8 bases. Trimming at V came to 6 bases and at J to 3 bases, leaving 1 base not matched to a gene. CDR1 is DFQATT, CDR2 SNEGSKA, per germline (reference sequence). This CDR3 is 12 amino acids long. CDR3 DNA sequence: TGCAGTGCGGGACTAGGCTACAATGAGCAGTTCTTC. Its protein product is CSAGLGYNEQFF.